These 8 T cell receptor beta chains were sequenced from one sample in a study of response to subunit inactivated influenza vaccine. TCRdb re-derived calls from the RT-PCR reads in MiXCR, one entry per CDR3 protein. This table holds roughly 650,000 distinct CDR3 sequences, about 15% found once. The sequencing used PBMCs from blood, collected about 13 days after vaccination. The receptors here all came from a man over 45 who received an inactivated influenza vaccine.

The gene calls are TRBV27 and TRBJ2-2; D unresolved. V shed 8 bases and J shed 0 bases, with 16 bases lying between them. The CDR3 totals 16 residues. Germline V gene lookup returns CDR1 MNHEY and CDR2 SMNVEV (reference sequence). The CDR3 bases are TGTGCCAGCGGGAAAAGTTGGACGACGAACACCGGGGAGCTGTTTTTT. Translating it yields CASGKSWTTNTGELFF.

This CDR3 is CSARTGTSGTNEQFF. The CDR3 nucleotides are TGCAGTGCTAGAACAGGGACTAGCGGGACCAATGAGCAGTTCTTC. The rearrangement uses TRBV20-1 and TRBJ2-1; 13 bases align to TRBD2. The germline V gene encodes CDR1 DFQATT and CDR2 SNEGSKA (reference sequence). Trimming at V came to 2 bases and at J to 6 bases, leaving 4 bases not matched to a gene. CDR3 length: 15 amino acids.

V gene TRBV5-6 combines with J gene TRBJ2-1; 9 positions match TRBD1. V lost 4 bases and J lost 8; bases outside the gene matches: 7. In germline, CDR1 is SGHDT, CDR2 YYEEEE. The CDR3 contains 14 residues. The CDR3 sequence is CASSLGQGTYEQFF. As DNA, the CDR3 is TGTGCCAGCAGCCTGGGACAGGGCACGTATGAGCAGTTCTTC.

This clonotype appeared many times. The chain uses TRBV7-2 and TRBJ1-1; D uncertain. Germline CDR1 is SGHTA and CDR2 is FQGNSA. The CDR3 covers 15 residues. V lost 5 bases, J lost 3 bases, and 16 bases lay in between. This CDR3 reads CASSPNLQGYTEAFF. The CDR3 DNA reads TGTGCCAGCAGCCCGAACCTACAAGGGTACACTGAAGCTTTCTTT.

A few counts support this clonotype. V usage is TRBV9 and J usage is TRBJ1-2; unclear D gene. The germline gives CDR1 SGDLS, CDR2 YYNGEE. V was clipped by 0 bases and J by 4 bases, with 10 bases between them. The CDR3 spans 14 residues. The CDR3 sequence: CASSVDSSSYGYTF. The CDR3 DNA reads TGTGCCAGCAGCGTAGATTCAAGTAGCTATGGCTACACCTTC.

There are a few counts of this clonotype. The chain uses TRBV15 and TRBJ2-1, with 10 bases aligning to TRBD2. With 1 base clipped from V and 5 bases from J, the junction kept 2 bases outside the gene matches. Germline values: CDR1 LNHNV, CDR2 YYDKDF (reference sequence). This CDR3 contains 15 residues. CDR3 sequence reads: CATSRGTSGNNEQFF. CDR3 nucleotides: TGTGCCACCAGCAGAGGGACTAGCGGAAACAATGAGCAGTTCTTC.

This clonotype has at least ten counts. The chain couples TRBV5-1 to TRBJ2-2; 8 bases match TRBD1. CDR1 SGHRS and CDR2 YFSETQ come from the germline V gene. V shed 4 bases, J shed 2 bases, and the junction held 1 base outside the gene matches. The CDR3 sequence is 14 residues long. CDR3 bases: TGCGCCAGCAGCGGGACAGGAAACACCGGGGAGCTGTTTTTT. Protein: CASSGTGNTGELFF.

The rearrangement links TRBV7-9 to TRBJ2-1, with D tentatively TRBD1 (5 bases). The CDR3 contains 13 residues. The V gene lost 10 bases and the J gene lost 1 base, with 11 bases spanning the gap. CDR1 is SEHNR, CDR2 FQNEAQ, per germline (reference sequence). The CDR3 DNA reads as TGTGCCACCAAGGGGTTTTCCTACAATGAGCAGTTCTTC. Translating gives CATKGFSYNEQFF.